Listed below are T cell receptor beta chains from one sample, sequenced in a study of spatial heterogeneity in lung cancer. One entry per CDR3 protein results from TCRdb running MiXCR on the 5' RACE reads. The table shows some 21,000 distinct CDR3 sequences, with under 4% occurring only once. Material: PBMCs, obtained at surgery. The receptors derive from a female donor with early-stage non-small cell lung cancer. The CDR3 runs from the conserved cysteine through the conserved F or W. A D gene is named only where the DNA matches it firmly. Clone size, where shown, is once, few, many, or a class for clones that have expanded.

clone size	V gene	J gene	D gene	CDR3 DNA	CDR3 protein
NA	TRBV28	TRBJ2-7	NA	TGTGCCAGCAGTTTAGGCCAGGGTCAATTACACGAGCAGTACTTC	CASSLGQGQLHEQYF
many	TRBV20-1	TRBJ1-1	NA	TGCAGTGCTAGAGATCTTGGGGACACTGAAGCTTTCTTT	CSARDLGDTEAFF
many	TRBV7-8	TRBJ1-5	NA	TGTGCCAGCAGCCCGGCCCACTCTAGCAATCAGCCCCAGCATTTT	CASSPAHSSNQPQHF
many	TRBV30	TRBJ1-3	NA	TGTGCCTGGAATCAGGGCGCGGGAAACACCATATATTTT	CAWNQGAGNTIYF
many	TRBV5-1	TRBJ2-1	TRBD2	TGCGCCAGCAGCCCCCTAGCGGGAGAAGGCAATGAGCAGTTCTTC	CASSPLAGEGNEQFF
many	TRBV14	TRBJ1-6	NA	TGTGCCAGCAGCCATTTGGGAATTTATAATTCACCCCTCCACTTT	CASSHLGIYNSPLHF
many	TRBV6-2/TRBV6-3	TRBJ2-1	TRBD2	TGTGCCAGCAGTTACTCGGGCGCGGGAGGGTTCAATGAGCAGTTCTTC	CASSYSGAGGFNEQFF
many	TRBV15	TRBJ2-7	TRBD2	TGTGCCACCAGCAGGATCGGGAGGGGGTTAGAAGAGCAGTACTTC	CATSRIGRGLEEQYF
many	TRBV3-1	TRBJ2-3	NA	TGTGCCAGCAGCCCGGAGACAGCTAGCACAGATACGCAGTATTTT	CASSPETASTDTQYF
NA	TRBV3-1	TRBJ1-3	NA	TGTGCCAGCAGCCAAGATGACCAGATTGGAAACACCATATATTTT	CASSQDDQIGNTIYF
many	TRBV10-3	TRBJ2-7	TRBD1	TGTGCCAGTTTTGGACAGGGGGAAAACGAGCAGTACTTC	CASFGQGENEQYF
many	TRBV2	TRBJ1-5	TRBD1	TGTGCCAGTAGGATAGGCACAGGGGGGAATCAGCCCCAGCATTTT	CASRIGTGGNQPQHF
few	TRBV2	TRBJ2-4	NA	TGTGCCAGCATTGGAGATGCCAAAAACATTCAGTACTTC	CASIGDAKNIQYF
few	TRBV2	TRBJ2-5	NA	TGTGCCAGCAGTCCGGACAGTGGAGAGACCCAGTACTTC	CASSPDSGETQYF
many	TRBV5-1	TRBJ2-1	NA	TGCGCCAGCAGCTTGGTTTCCAGCCGGAATGAGCAGTTCTTC	CASSLVSSRNEQFF
few	TRBV27	TRBJ2-5	NA	TGTGCCAGCCGATCGGGGGCAGAACAAGAGACCCAGTACTTC	CASRSGAEQETQYF
many	TRBV25-1	TRBJ2-7	TRBD2	TGTGCCAGCAGCCCGACCGGAGCGGGGGGCGCGTACGAGCAGTACTTC	CASSPTGAGGAYEQYF
many	TRBV25-1	TRBJ1-2	TRBD1	TGTGCCAGCAGTGAATATGGAGGGACAGGCAACTATGGCTACACCTTC	CASSEYGGTGNYGYTF
NA	TRBV5-5	TRBJ1-1	NA	TGTGCCAGCAGCCCCTTACTGGGGATGTACACTGAAGCTTTCTTT	CASSPLLGMYTEAFF
many	TRBV20-1	TRBJ1-5	TRBD1	TGCAGTGCTAGAGATCAGGGAGGAGGGGGCGGACAGCCCCAGCATTTT	CSARDQGGGGGQPQHF
many	TRBV18	TRBJ2-5	TRBD2	TGTGCCAGCTCACCACAGGGCGGAGCGGGACAAGAGACCCAGTACTTC	CASSPQGGAGQETQYF
NA	TRBV6-2/TRBV6-3	TRBJ2-1	NA	TGTGCCACCCTGGGGGCCTACAATGAGCAGTTCTTC	CATLGAYNEQFF
many	TRBV7-7	TRBJ2-1	NA	TGTGCCAGCAGCTTAGCACGGGAGTCCCATGAGCAGTTCTTC	CASSLARESHEQFF
NA	TRBV12-3/TRBV12-4	TRBJ2-5	NA	TGTGCCAGCAGTTTCGGGCCTCTTCTCTTGACCCAGTACTTC	CASSFGPLLLTQYF
many	TRBV5-1	TRBJ2-1	TRBD2	TGCGCCAGCAGCGCGGGACTAGCGGGAGTAGGTGAGCAGTTCTTC	CASSAGLAGVGEQFF
many	TRBV11-2	TRBJ2-2	NA	TGTGCCAGCAGCTCCGCCCCTCTCCCGGGGTCGAACACCGGGGAGCTGTTTTTT	CASSSAPLPGSNTGELFF
medium-sized	TRBV20-1	TRBJ2-1	NA	TGCAGCTCTAGCGCCTGGAGCTCCTACAATGAGCAGTTCTTC	CSSSAWSSYNEQFF
many	TRBV5-1	TRBJ1-1	NA	TGCGCCAGCAGCCCGCTACCAGGCCGGAACACTGAAGCTTTCTTT	CASSPLPGRNTEAFF
many	TRBV2	TRBJ2-7	TRBD2	TGTGCCAGCAGTGAATCGGGTGTCGGGAGGAGCTCCTACGAGCAGTACTTC	CASSESGVGRSSYEQYF
many	TRBV18	TRBJ1-1	NA	TGTGCCAGCTCACGCTTCGGGGCGGGGAGCTACACTGAAGCTTTCTTT	CASSRFGAGSYTEAFF
many	TRBV12-3/TRBV12-4	TRBJ2-1	NA	TGTGCCAGTACCCGAACCAGCTCCTACAATGAGCAGTTCTTC	CASTRTSSYNEQFF
many	TRBV5-1	TRBJ2-2	NA	TGCGCCAGCAGCCCCGTCAGCGGACACACCGGGGAGCTGTTTTTT	CASSPVSGHTGELFF
many	TRBV9	TRBJ1-3	NA	TGTGCCAGCGGAACTTACTCTGGAAACACCATATATTTT	CASGTYSGNTIYF
many	TRBV10-3	TRBJ2-7	NA	TGTGCCATCAGGGACAGCTACGAGCAGTACTTC	CAIRDSYEQYF
many	TRBV19	TRBJ2-1	TRBD2	TGTGCCAGTAACAACCCGGGGGGGGCCTACAATGAGCAGTTCTTC	CASNNPGGAYNEQFF
many	TRBV21-1	TRBJ2-5	NA	TGTGCCAGCAGCACCCGGGGCAGGGTGGAGACCCAGTACTTC	CASSTRGRVETQYF
many	TRBV7-9	TRBJ2-2	TRBD2	TGTGCCAGCAGCCCTCTTTCGGGAGGCTCGAACACCGGGGAGCTGTTTTTT	CASSPLSGGSNTGELFF
many	TRBV7-3	TRBJ2-2	NA	TGTGCCAGCAGCTTTCAAGGCGGGGAGCTGTTTTTT	CASSFQGGELFF
NA	TRBV2	TRBJ2-7	NA	TGTGCCAGCAGGGAACCTCCCCACGAGCAGTACTTC	CASREPPHEQYF
many	TRBV7-2	TRBJ2-2	TRBD2	TGTGCCAGCAGCTCTAGCGGGCCGAACACCGGGGAGCTGTTTTTT	CASSSSGPNTGELFF
many	TRBV7-9	TRBJ1-2	NA	TGTGCCAGCAGCCAGCCGGGGGATAGCTATGGCTACACCTTC	CASSQPGDSYGYTF
many	TRBV5-1	TRBJ2-6	NA	TGCGCCAGCGGACGGGACTTCGCAGGGCGTGGGGCCAACGTCCTGACTTTC	CASGRDFAGRGANVLTF
many	TRBV28	TRBJ2-6	NA	TGTGCCAGCAGTCCCGCGGAGTGGGGTCGCTCTGGGGCCAACGTCCTGACTTTC	CASSPAEWGRSGANVLTF
many	TRBV27	TRBJ2-7	TRBD2	TGTGCCAGCAGTCCGGGACTAGGGGACTACGAGCAGTACTTC	CASSPGLGDYEQYF
many	TRBV10-3	TRBJ1-2	TRBD1	TGTGCCATCAGTCCACTTGGACAGGCGCATGGCTACACCTTC	CAISPLGQAHGYTF
many	TRBV20-1	TRBJ2-1	TRBD1	TGCAGTCTCTCACAGGGGGCCCGTGAGCAGTTCTTC	CSLSQGAREQFF
many	TRBV3-1	TRBJ2-1	NA	TGTGCCAGCAGCCAGACATTATGGCAGGGTTCCAATGAGCAGTTCTTC	CASSQTLWQGSNEQFF
NA	TRBV11-2	TRBJ2-1	TRBD2	TGTGCCAGCAGCTTAGAGCCTAGCGGGTTTGAGCAGTTCTTC	CASSLEPSGFEQFF